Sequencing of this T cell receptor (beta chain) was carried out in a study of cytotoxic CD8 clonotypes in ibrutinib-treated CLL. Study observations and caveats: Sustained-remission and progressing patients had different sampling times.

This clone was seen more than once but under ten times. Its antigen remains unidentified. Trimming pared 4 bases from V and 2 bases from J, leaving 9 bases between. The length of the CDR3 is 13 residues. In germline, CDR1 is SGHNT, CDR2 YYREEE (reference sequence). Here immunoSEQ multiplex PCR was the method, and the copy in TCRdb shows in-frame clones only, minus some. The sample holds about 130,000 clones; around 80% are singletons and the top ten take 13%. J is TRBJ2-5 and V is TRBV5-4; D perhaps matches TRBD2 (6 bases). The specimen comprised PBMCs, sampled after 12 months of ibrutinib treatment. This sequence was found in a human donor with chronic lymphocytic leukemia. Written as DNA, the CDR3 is TGTGCCAGCAGCCGGGACTTTCAAGAGACCCAGTACTTC. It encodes CASSRDFQETQYF.